A single sample gave rise to the 8 T cell receptor beta chains below, sequenced in a study of cytomegalovirus exposure and HLA in healthy donors. A multiplex PCR was run with 60 Vbeta primers and 13 Jbeta primers. Assay: immunoSEQ multiplex PCR; the TCRdb copy retains only in-frame clones and omits some. The sample lists 250,000 or so clones; about 93% were seen once. Sequenced sample: PBMCs. The receptors here all came from a girl aged 2-10 years in good health and CMV-seronegative.

The chain is built from TRBV6-1 and TRBJ2-7; tentative D call: TRBD2 (5 bases). The CDR3 runs 14 residues. Germline lookup yields CDR1 MNHNS and CDR2 SASEGT. With 3 bases removed from V and 6 bases from J, the gap between germline ends came to 15 bases. CDR3 amino acids: CASSEPPGGGEQYF. As DNA, the CDR3 is TGTGCCAGCAGTGAGCCCCCGGGTGGAGGCGAGCAGTACTTC.

The V call is TRBV6-1, the J call TRBJ2-7; no clear D gene. The germline V gene encodes CDR1 MNHNS and CDR2 SASEGT. V gave up 2 bases and J gave up 3 bases, with 5 bases separating them. CDR3 size: 12 residues. In DNA form, the CDR3 reads TGTGCCAGCAGTGAACTAGACTACGAGCAGTACTTC. Residues: CASSELDYEQYF.

Worth noting for this clone: This sample includes further DNA sequences coding for the same CDR3. The genes are TRBV30 and TRBJ2-6, with D possibly matching TRBD1 (5 bases). The CDR3 extends over 15 amino acids. Trimming left V 0 bases short and J 0 bases short, with 6 bases between. Germline V gene lookup returns CDR1 GTSNPN and CDR2 SVGIG (reference sequence). CDR3 sequence: CAWSVQDSGANVLTF. For the CDR3, the DNA is TGTGCCTGGAGTGTACAGGACTCTGGGGCCAACGTCCTGACTTTC.

The chain recombines TRBV30 with TRBJ2-7; 7 nucleotides match TRBD2. There are 13 residues in the CDR3. The trim removed 2 bases at V and 3 bases at J, leaving 4 bases unmatched. CDR1 and CDR2 (germline): GTSNPN, SVGIG (reference sequence). The DNA of the CDR3 is TGTGCCTGGAGTAAGGGACTAAACTACGAGCAGTACTTC. Its translation is CAWSKGLNYEQYF.

V gene TRBV6-1 combines with J gene TRBJ1-6, with D unclear. V lost 6 bases, J lost 11 bases, and 17 bases lay in between. This CDR3 contains 14 residues. Germline V gene data show CDR1 as MNHNS and CDR2 as SASEGT. Here the CDR3 DNA reads TGTGCCAGCAGCGTAGACTCAACGCACCCACCCCTCCACTTT. This codes for CASSVDSTHPPLHF.

This rearrangement joins TRBV4-2 to TRBJ2-1, with D maybe TRBD2 (6 bases). The CDR3 has 12 residues. The germline V gene has CDR1 LGHNA and CDR2 YNFKEQ. The V gene lost 4 bases and the J gene lost 12 bases, with 13 bases spanning the gap. Here the CDR3 DNA reads TGTGCCAGCAGCCCTGGGGGGAACTCGCAGTTCTTC. Its protein is CASSPGGNSQFF.

The chain uses TRBV6-6 and TRBJ2-1; tentative D call: TRBD2 (6 bases). V lost 2 bases and J 7 bases, leaving 18 bases between the germline ends. Germline V gives CDR1 MNHNY, CDR2 SVGAGI (reference sequence). The CDR3 loop spans 16 amino acids. This CDR3 is CASSYELLAAGNEQFF. CDR3 bases: TGTGCCAGCAGTTACGAGTTACTAGCCGCGGGTAATGAGCAGTTCTTC.

The V and J genes are TRBV5-1 and TRBJ2-5, with D possibly matching TRBD1 (5 bases). V lost 2 bases, J lost 2 bases, and 13 bases lay in between. Germline V gene lookup returns CDR1 SGHRS and CDR2 YFSETQ. The CDR3 runs 15 residues. The DNA of the CDR3 is TGCGCCAGCAGCTTCTACGGGCAGGGACAAGAGACCCAGTACTTC. This translates into CASSFYGQGQETQYF.